This TCR beta chain was sequenced for a study of T-cell reconstitution after alpha-beta-depleted transplantation in children. Per germline, CDR1 SGHAT and CDR2 FQNNGV. V was pared by 5 bases and J by 5 bases, with 13 bases between. The CDR3 contains 14 residues. Concerning this clonotype: Its antigen is still unknown.

Points from the study as a whole: Newly produced T cells mostly provided counts and TCRbeta diversity after one year, as hyperexpanded clones declined.

It was with unique molecular identifiers that the TCRbeta library was prepared. From the PCR reads, TCRdb called clonotypes with MiXCR, one entry per CDR3 protein. The sample consists of about a million distinct CDR3 sequences, roughly 29% of them appearing once. This rearrangement joins TRBV11-2 to TRBJ2-1; D may be TRBD1 (6 bases). The receptor's source is a boy younger than two who had a stem cell transplant for SCID, so the T cells may come from the graft donor. The sample consisted of PBMCs, mostly from graft donor cells, taken 360 days after TCRalphabeta/CD19-depleted stem cell transplant. The CDR3: CASSPVRGNNEQFF. The CDR3 bases are TGTGCCAGCAGCCCTGTTAGGGGGAACAATGAGCAGTTCTTC.